The rows below give T cell receptor beta chains drawn from one sample of a study of OX40 agonist ivuxolimab in advanced cancers. Sequenced by immunoSEQ multiplex PCR; TCRdb stores in-frame clones only, minus some. The table includes some 41,000 clones, about 87% detected once. Source: CD4+ or CD8+ T cells sorted from blood, taken in a trial of the OX40 agonist ivuxolimab. All receptors derive from an adult with an advanced solid tumor such as melanoma, head and neck, liver or kidney cancer. Each CDR3 is given with its conserved first and last residue. D genes are given only for firm matches. Size is stated for part of the rows, as once, few or many counts, or as a class when the clone is expanded.

J	D	V	size	CDR3	DNA
TRBJ1-5	-	TRBV6-1	once	CASTGTGSNQPQHF	TGTGCCAGCACCGGGACCGGGAGCAATCAGCCCCAGCATTTT
TRBJ1-4	-	TRBV15	-	CATSNGQIGNEKLFF	TGTGCCACCAGCAACGGACAGATCGGTAATGAAAAACTGTTTTTT
TRBJ1-1	-	TRBV6-5	-	CASSYVTGLGTEAFF	TGTGCCAGCAGTTACGTAACAGGCCTCGGCACTGAAGCTTTCTTT
TRBJ1-3	-	TRBV5-4	-	CASSLETSLGNTIYF	TGTGCCAGCAGCTTGGAAACCTCTCTGGGAAACACCATATATTTT
TRBJ2-1	TRBD2	TRBV5-4	-	CASSGRTSNEQFF	TGTGCCAGCAGCGGAAGGACTAGCAATGAGCAGTTCTTC
TRBJ1-2	TRBD1	TRBV5-6	-	CASSSTGAGGYTF	TGTGCCAGCAGCAGTACAGGGGCAGGTGGCTACACCTTC
TRBJ1-1	-	TRBV27	-	CASSLEMARRSTEAFF	TGTGCCAGCAGTTTAGAAATGGCTCGGAGGTCCACTGAAGCTTTCTTT
TRBJ1-4	TRBD1	TRBV6-5	-	CASSYGARQGGEKLFF	TGTGCCAGCAGTTACGGAGCGAGACAGGGCGGTGAAAAACTGTTTTTT
TRBJ2-2	-	TRBV18	-	CASSPQRTTGELFF	TGTGCCAGCTCACCACAACGGACAACCGGGGAGCTGTTTTTT
TRBJ1-4	-	TRBV5-1	-	CASSFSAQVEKLFF	TGCGCCAGCAGTTTCAGCGCACAGGTTGAAAAACTGTTTTTT
TRBJ1-1	TRBD1	TRBV18	once	CASSPPGQRTEAFF	TGTGCCAGCTCACCACCGGGACAGAGGACTGAAGCTTTCTTT
TRBJ1-1	-	TRBV27	-	CASSLQGMGTEAFF	TGTGCCAGCAGTTTACAGGGGATGGGCACTGAAGCTTTCTTT
TRBJ2-3	-	TRBV5-1	-	CASSLGTGADTQYF	TGCGCCAGCAGCTTGGGAACGGGGGCAGATACGCAGTATTTT
TRBJ2-1	-	TRBV5-1	-	CASSPGKYNEQFF	TGCGCCAGCAGCCCCGGGAAATACAATGAGCAGTTCTTC
TRBJ2-7	-	TRBV5-1	-	CASSASDPREQYF	TGCGCCAGCAGCGCCTCGGATCCCAGGGAGCAGTACTTC
TRBJ2-1	TRBD2	TRBV30	-	CAWTPAGRAFYNEQFF	TGTGCCTGGACCCCGGCCGGGAGGGCCTTTTACAATGAGCAGTTCTTC
TRBJ2-2	TRBD2	TRBV4-1	-	CASSQDRGRNTGELFF	TGCGCCAGCAGCCAAGATCGCGGGAGGAACACCGGGGAGCTGTTTTTT
TRBJ1-4	-	TRBV28	-	CASSRLQVDNEKLFF	TGTGCCAGCAGTCGATTACAGGTAGACAATGAAAAACTGTTTTTT
TRBJ2-3	TRBD2	TRBV19	-	CASSLERLAGFRDTQYF	TGTGCCAGTAGTCTCGAGAGGCTAGCGGGATTTAGAGATACGCAGTATTTT
TRBJ1-5	-	TRBV2	-	CASSELGGSNQPQHF	TGTGCCAGCAGTGAACTGGGTGGAAGCAATCAGCCCCAGCATTTT
TRBJ2-7	-	TRBV7-8	once	CASSLGLTGTNYYEQYF	TGTGCCAGCAGCTTAGGCCTGACCGGGACCAATTACTACGAGCAGTACTTC
TRBJ1-6	-	TRBV9	-	CASSVEDNSPLHF	TGTGCCAGCAGCGTAGAGGATAATTCACCCCTCCACTTT
TRBJ1-1	-	TRBV7-9	-	CASTTWGDTEAFF	TGTGCCAGCACTACGTGGGGGGACACTGAAGCTTTCTTT
TRBJ2-3	TRBD2	TRBV7-2	few	CASSLDVHSAGGWGF	TGTGCCAGCAGCTTAGACGTACATTCGGCGGGAGGGTGGGGTTTT
TRBJ2-5	TRBD1	TRBV11-2	-	CASSLRTGGTETQYF	TGTGCCAGCAGCTTAAGGACAGGGGGCACAGAGACCCAGTACTTC
TRBJ2-7	TRBD2	TRBV4-1	-	CASSQVPVGRGYEQYF	TGCGCCAGCAGCCAAGTCCCCGTGGGGAGGGGCTACGAGCAGTACTTC
TRBJ1-2	-	TRBV30	-	CAWGSIGPGGYTF	TGTGCCTGGGGCAGCATAGGGCCCGGGGGCTACACCTTC
TRBJ2-2	-	TRBV7-2	-	CASSLALWGTGELFF	TGTGCCAGCAGCTTAGCGCTATGGGGGACCGGGGAGCTGTTTTTT
TRBJ2-1	-	TRBV28	-	CASSITSPNEQFF	TGTGCCAGCAGTATTACCTCCCCCAATGAGCAGTTCTTC
TRBJ2-5	-	TRBV28	once	CASTTGGPWYQETQYF	TGTGCCAGCACTACCGGCGGTCCTTGGTACCAAGAGACCCAGTACTTC
TRBJ1-4	-	TRBV5-1	-	CASSLAGQPNEKLFF	TGCGCCAGCAGCTTGGCTGGACAGCCTAATGAAAAACTGTTTTTT
TRBJ2-1	-	TRBV2	-	CASSEDSGVAYNEQFF	TGTGCCAGCAGTGAAGATTCAGGGGTGGCCTACAATGAGCAGTTCTTC
TRBJ1-1	-	TRBV6-5	once	CASSYQPGGRAFF	TGTGCCAGCAGTTACCAGCCGGGAGGGAGGGCTTTCTTT
TRBJ1-5	TRBD1	TRBV2	-	CASSEGGGGNQPQHF	TGTGCCAGCAGTGAAGGAGGGGGCGGGAATCAGCCCCAGCATTTT
TRBJ2-7	TRBD2	TRBV4-1	-	CASSHLTTSGNPSDEQYF	TGCGCCAGCAGCCACCTCACGACTAGCGGGAATCCTAGTGACGAGCAGTACTTC
TRBJ1-1	-	TRBV28	-	CASSLLKDAEAFF	TGTGCCAGCAGTTTATTGAAGGACGCCGAAGCTTTCTTT
TRBJ2-3	-	TRBV6-4	-	CASRERHKTDTQYF	TGTGCCAGCAGGGAAAGACACAAGACAGATACGCAGTATTTT
TRBJ1-2	-	TRBV18	-	CASSPQGAWGYGYTF	TGTGCCAGCTCACCACAGGGCGCTTGGGGCTATGGCTACACCTTC
TRBJ2-3	TRBD2	TRBV10-1	-	CASSDPLSLAGADTQYF	TGCGCCAGCAGTGATCCTCTGAGCCTAGCGGGAGCAGATACGCAGTATTTT
TRBJ1-6	-	TRBV5-4	-	CASSLKTGDSPLHF	TGTGCCAGCAGCTTGAAGACGGGGGATTCACCCCTCCACTTT
TRBJ2-1	TRBD1	TRBV6-1	-	CASSEGGQGAVYEQFF	TGTGCCAGCAGTGAGGGTGGGCAGGGGGCCGTCTATGAGCAGTTCTTC
TRBJ2-2	-	TRBV7-2	-	CASSIDPGSITGELFF	TGTGCCAGCAGCATAGACCCGGGAAGTATCACCGGGGAGCTGTTTTTT
TRBJ1-1	-	TRBV19	-	CASGMNTEAFF	TGTGCCAGTGGGATGAACACTGAAGCTTTCTTT
TRBJ2-3	-	TRBV6-1	-	CASSESFRQGQDTQYF	TGTGCCAGCAGTGAAAGTTTTAGGCAGGGGCAAGATACGCAGTATTTT
TRBJ2-1	-	TRBV28	-	CASSPAYNEQFF	TGTGCCAGCAGCCCGGCCTACAATGAGCAGTTCTTC
TRBJ2-1	TRBD2	TRBV28	-	CASSGQGGSGRARDEQFF	TGTGCCAGCAGTGGGCAGGGGGGAAGCGGGAGGGCCAGGGATGAGCAGTTCTTC
TRBJ1-5	-	TRBV5-1	-	CASSPGRDRNQPQHF	TGCGCCAGCAGCCCGGGGAGGGACCGAAATCAGCCCCAGCATTTT
TRBJ1-1	-	TRBV28	few	CASSSTLNTEAFF	TGTGCCAGCAGTTCGACCTTGAACACTGAAGCTTTCTTT
TRBJ2-7	-	TRBV5-1	once	CASSLLPGGGYEQYF	TGCGCCAGCAGCTTGCTGCCAGGGGGGGGCTACGAGCAGTACTTC
TRBJ2-2	TRBD1	TRBV29-1	-	CSGGTGGWGELFF	TGCAGCGGCGGGACAGGGGGATGGGGGGAGCTGTTTTTT
TRBJ1-2	-	TRBV28	-	CASSLDSFFGGYTF	TGTGCCAGCAGTCTGGACAGTTTTTTTGGGGGCTACACCTTC